This T cell receptor (beta chain) emerged from a study of blood T cells in healthy people across ages (dated by TCRdb to between 2015 and 2016). Study-level background: In model experiments, roughly one uniquely barcoded TCR beta cDNA molecule per two T cells was captured by template switching. The donors were split into four age groups: young (average about 16 years), middle-aged (about 40), aged (approximately 60) and long-lived (over 75). The study analyzed two additional independent replicas of 1 million unique cDNA reads from the same blood draw for two donors, one aged 18 to 30 and one aged 80 or older. Age-related changes in TCR beta repertoire diversity were measured in the study by deep sequencing normalized with unique cDNA molecular identifiers. To avoid experimental bias, donors of different ages were spread randomly across the sequencing lanes.

The roughly 39 donors, aged roughly 6 to 95 years, were systemically healthy Caucasian individuals from Russia. Ten milliliters of peripheral blood were collected from each donor into EDTA-treated Vacutainer tubes. Ficoll-Paque density-gradient centrifugation was used to isolate PBMCs, with at least 7 million obtained per sample. Total RNA, at least 5 micrograms per sample, was extracted from PBMCs with Trizol reagent. Naive CD45RAhigh/CD27high T cell percentages were measured by flow cytometry on a PBMC aliquot from every donor. This clonotype was detected ten times or more. Its antigen has not been determined. No base qualities exist here, and no much larger clone lies one base off it. Library preparation was by 5' RACE. Sequenced on an Illumina HiSeq 2500. The second PCR ran for about 6 to 11 cycles and used a J-beta primer mix along with a sample-barcoded 5' primer. Each TCR beta cDNA molecule received a unique molecular identifier from a template-switch 5' adaptor carrying 12 random nucleotides. At least 2.5 million CDR3-containing paired-end reads were obtained from each sample. First-strand cDNA was synthesized from all RNA with the Mint cDNA synthesis kit, primed by a TRBC-specific oligonucleotide. All cDNA was treated with uracil-DNA glycosylase and then went through a first 18-cycle PCR with the universal primers M1SS and BC2_uni_R. In the paper's pipeline: Normalization of each sample was performed by random selection of 1 million high-quality reads, each carrying a distinct molecular identifier. Instead of being binned into consensus sequences, reads with shared molecular identifiers were discarded. MiTCR, with a Q25 quality threshold and the strictest error-elimination algorithm, was used for CDR3 identification, clonotype clustering and error correction. A nonparametric unseen species model with Euler transformation was used to estimate a lower bound on total TCR beta diversity. In-frame beta chains were kept once TCRdb had trimmed the public reads at Q25 with fastp and called clones with MiXCR. Each entry merges the rows of one CDR3 protein and shows their most common DNA and genes. These V and J calls originate from TCRdb's pipeline instead of the authors' own analysis. Here the sample has 500,000 to 700,000 distinct CDR3 sequences; around 31% occur a single time. Approximately 15% of the sample is held by the ten biggest clonotypes.

The paper as a whole reports these results and caveats: Bulk unsorted PBMC profiling prevented conclusive comparison of naive and antigen-experienced compartments. The long-lived group showed more naive CD4+ T cells, fewer expanded clones and increased TCR diversity than the aged group, suggesting age selection. Donor CMV infection status was unknown, potentially confounding age-related changes in expanded clonotypes. Estimates of total diversity from one million sequenced T cells were regarded as lower bounds and underestimates. The percentage of naive T cells measured by flow cytometry correlated strongly with observed TCR beta diversity. Observed TCR beta diversity per million T cells fell roughly linearly with age, and a significant reduction was already apparent by age about 36.

Input material: blood. This clonotype was sampled from a woman of 80 years or more in good health.

The DNA sequence is given as TGTGCCAGTAGTACCATGGGATTCTGGGGCAGCACAGATACGCAGTATTTT. This is translated as CASSTMGFWGSTDTQYF. This chain joins TRBV19 to TRBJ2-3; possibly the D gene is TRBD1, per 5 matching bases. V loses 4 bases of germline sequence and J loses 0 bases, and the interval between the two ends is 17 bases. From cysteine to phenylalanine, the CDR3 is 17 amino acids long. The only DNA kept is the CDR3, 51 bases in frame from the first base. CDR1 and CDR2, per the germline V gene (reference sequence), are LNHDA and SQIVND.